The sequence of this T cell receptor beta chain was determined in a study of cytomegalovirus exposure and HLA in healthy donors. Study results and caveats: A later analysis showed that HLA-associated TCR beta chains had undergone more clonal expansion than equally common others. 15,000 to 20,000 TCR beta sequences were associated with HLA alleles at 0.05 false discovery rate in a later analysis.

PCR employed 60 Vbeta and 13 Jbeta primers. The repertoire was sequenced with immunoSEQ multiplex PCR; TCRdb's copy has only in-frame clones and lacks some. The sample lists about 190,000 clones; more than 60% were seen once. On this clone itself: Its target is unknown.

CDR3 length: 14 amino acids. Trimming shortened V by 5 bases and J by 5 bases, and 15 bases separated the two germline ends. Germline V CDR1 and CDR2: SNHLY, FYNNEI. This receptor was identified in a woman aged 30 to 39 in good health and CMV-seropositive. The chain carries TRBV2 and TRBJ1-2, with a tentative D call TRBD1 (6 bases). Material for sequencing was PBMCs. The CDR3 coding sequence is TGTGCCAGCAGTACACAGCAGGGGAGTTATGGCTACACCTTC. Amino acid sequence: CASSTQQGSYGYTF. Variable domain in full (rest from reference TRBV2 and TRBJ1-2): EPEVTQTPSHQVTQMGQEVILRCVPISNHLYFYWYRQILGQKVEFLVSFYNNEISEKSEIFDDQFSVERPDGSNFTLKIRSTKLEDSAMYFCASSTQQGSYGYTFGSGTRLTVV.